This T cell receptor beta chain was recovered during a study of T cells expressing NK-cell markers. Study-wide background: Obtained from sorted CD3+CD56+NKG2C+, CD3+CD56+NKG2C- and CD3+CD56-NKG2C+ T cells were the TCR beta repertoires. Seven of the eight sequenced donors were HCMV-seropositive; one was seronegative.

Study results and limitations: It was still unclear whether expanded NKG2C+ T cell clones were HCMV specific.

CDR1 is SGHRS, CDR2 YFSETQ, per germline. This CDR3 is built from 15 residues. TCRdb reprocessed the 5' RACE reads, with one entry per CDR3 protein and no DNA. The sample data list about 390,000 distinct CDR3 sequences. As concerns this clonotype: Its cognate antigen is unknown.

Sequencing was carried out using blood T cells: a sorted CD56 or NKG2C T cell subset, CD4+ or CD8+ T cells, or bulk PBMC T cells (not recorded which). This chain joins TRBV5-1 and TRBJ2-3. The receptor was isolated from a woman between 50 and 59 years old in good health. CDR3 sequence: CASSLVGSPTDTQYF.